The source of this TCR beta chain is a study of T cell responses to AZD1222 COVID-19 vaccine. Study-level points and caveats: Among AZD1222 vaccinees, only 5 to 7 were seropositive at baseline.

The CDR3 runs to 16 residues. The germline gives CDR1 LGHNA, CDR2 YNFKEQ. V lost 0 bases and J lost 3, with 14 bases in between. Concerning this clone: Its antigen remains unidentified.

The method was immunoSEQ multiplex PCR; TCRdb's version includes in-frame clones alone and lacks a portion of them. Among around 160,000 clones listed, about 91% were seen once. This rearrangement joins TRBV4-2 to TRBJ1-2, with D perhaps TRBD1 (5 bases). This sample comprised peripheral blood, obtained 28 days after the second AZD1222 dose. The source of this sequence is an adult who received the AZD1222 COVID-19 vaccine. Written as DNA, the CDR3 is TGTGCCAGCAGCCAAGAGGGAGGGGCGGGCGACTATGGCTACACCTTC. This translates into CASSQEGGAGDYGYTF.